Sequencing of this T cell receptor beta chain was carried out in a study of breast tumors, draining lymph nodes, adjacent tissues. Study-level results: Compared with basal-like, luminal-like tumors shared significantly more repertoire with nontumor tissue. Tumor repertoires ranked between lymph nodes and nontumor tissue in diversity, with V and J gene preferences. The data were judged consistent with most tumor T cells coming from lymph node and expanding in tumor. The lymph node origin of tumor T cells was framed as consistent with a hypothesis, not demonstrated.

Axillary draining lymph nodes of breast cancer patients supplied the node samples. Details on this clonotype: Its antigen is as yet unknown.

MiXCR, run by TCRdb on the multiplex PCR reads, gives a single entry per CDR3 protein. Here the sample spans about 230,000 distinct CDR3 sequences, around 32% being singletons. This CDR3 contains 16 residues. In germline, CDR1 is SGHVT, CDR2 SQSDAQ. J was trimmed by 4 bases and V by 3 bases; bases with no gene match: 9. What was sequenced was axillary lymph node tissue. The genes are TRBV7-4 and TRBJ2-3, with TRBD1 identical over 8 bases. The receptor comes from a female donor with breast cancer. Some clones in this sample may be carry-over from other donors' samples. The DNA of the CDR3 is TGTGCCAGCAGCTTCAGGCAGGGGGCAGGTTCAGATACGCAGTATTTT. It yields the protein CASSFRQGAGSDTQYF.